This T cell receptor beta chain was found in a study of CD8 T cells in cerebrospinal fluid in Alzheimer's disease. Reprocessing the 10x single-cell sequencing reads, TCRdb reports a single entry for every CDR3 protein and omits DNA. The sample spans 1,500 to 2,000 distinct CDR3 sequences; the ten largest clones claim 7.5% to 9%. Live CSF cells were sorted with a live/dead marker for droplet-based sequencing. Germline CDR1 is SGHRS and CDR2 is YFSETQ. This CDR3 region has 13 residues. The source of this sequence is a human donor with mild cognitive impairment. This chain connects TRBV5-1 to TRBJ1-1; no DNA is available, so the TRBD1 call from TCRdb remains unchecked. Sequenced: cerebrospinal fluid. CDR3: CASRAGINTEAFF. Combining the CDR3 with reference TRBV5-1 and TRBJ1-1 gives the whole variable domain KAGVTQTPRYLIKTRGQQVTLSCSPISGHRSVSWYQQTPGQGLQFLFEYFSETQRNKGNFPGRFSGRQFSNSRSEMNVSTLELGDSALYLCASRAGINTEAFFGQGTRLTVV.